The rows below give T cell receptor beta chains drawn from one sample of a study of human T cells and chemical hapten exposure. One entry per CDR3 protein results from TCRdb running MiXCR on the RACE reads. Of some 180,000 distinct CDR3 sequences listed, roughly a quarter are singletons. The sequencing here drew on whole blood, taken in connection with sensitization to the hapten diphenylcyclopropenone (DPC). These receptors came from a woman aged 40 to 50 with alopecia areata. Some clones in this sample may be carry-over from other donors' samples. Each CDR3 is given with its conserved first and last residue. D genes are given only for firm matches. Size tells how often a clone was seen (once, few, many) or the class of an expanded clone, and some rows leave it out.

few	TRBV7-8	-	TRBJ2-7	TGTGCCAGCAGCTTAGGAGGACGTGAGGGCGAGCAGTACTTC	CASSLGGREGEQYF
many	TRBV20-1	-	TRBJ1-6	TGCAGTGCTAGAGAGGGGAGCTCCTATAATTCACCCCTCCACTTT	CSAREGSSYNSPLHF
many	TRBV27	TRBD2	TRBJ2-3	TGTGCCAGCAGCCTCACTAGCGGGAGCCCAGATACGCAGTATTTT	CASSLTSGSPDTQYF
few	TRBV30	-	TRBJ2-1	TGTGCCTGGAGTGCAGCGTACCATGAGCAGTTCTTC	CAWSAAYHEQFF
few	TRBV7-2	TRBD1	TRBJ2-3	TGTGCCAGCAGCAAAGGTTACAGGGGTACAGATACGCAGTATTTT	CASSKGYRGTDTQYF
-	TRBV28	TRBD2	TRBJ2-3	TGTGCCAGCGGACTAGCGGGAGGTTCCGACACAGATACGCAGTATTTT	CASGLAGGSDTDTQYF
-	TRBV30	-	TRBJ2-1	TGTGCCTGCAGTGAGCAGTTCTTC	CACSEQFF
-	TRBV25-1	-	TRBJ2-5	TGTGCCAGCAGTCGAAGGGCCGAACAAGAGACCCAGTACTTC	CASSRRAEQETQYF
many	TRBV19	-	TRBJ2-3	TGTGCCAGTAGCACAACAGGGCTTAGCACAGATACGCAGTATTTT	CASSTTGLSTDTQYF
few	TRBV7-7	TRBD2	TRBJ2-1	TGTGCTAGCAGCTCCTTGGGACTAGCAAGCGATGAGCAGTTCTTC	CASSSLGLASDEQFF
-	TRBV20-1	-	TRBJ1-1	TGCAGTGTCGCGGGAGGCGGCACTGAAGCTTTCTTT	CSVAGGGTEAFF
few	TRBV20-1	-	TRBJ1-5	TGCAGTGCTAGTAACACCAATCAGCCCCAGCATTTT	CSASNTNQPQHF
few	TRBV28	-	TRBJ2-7	TGTGCCAGCAGTATGTTGGGGTCCACGACCTACGAGCAGTACTTC	CASSMLGSTTYEQYF
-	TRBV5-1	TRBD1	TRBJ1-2	TGCGCCAGCAGCCCTCAGACAGGGTACTATGGCTACACCTTC	CASSPQTGYYGYTF
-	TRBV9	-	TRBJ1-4	TGTGCCAGCAGCGTAGCTCAGGGGCTCGGAAAACTGTTTTTT	CASSVAQGLGKLFF
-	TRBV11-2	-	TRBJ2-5	TGTGCCAGCAGCTCAGGGCTCTACCAAGAGACCCAGTACTTC	CASSSGLYQETQYF
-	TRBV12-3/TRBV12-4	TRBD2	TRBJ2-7	TGTGCCAGCAGAACTAGCGGGGTGGCTGTCGACGAGCAGTACTTC	CASRTSGVAVDEQYF
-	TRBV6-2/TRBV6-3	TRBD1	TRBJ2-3	TGTGCCAGCAGCGACAGGGCGGTACGTGGAGCAGATACGCAGTATTTT	CASSDRAVRGADTQYF
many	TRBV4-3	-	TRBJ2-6	TGCGCCAGCAGCCAAGATATAAGAGGGGCTGGGGCCAACGTCCTGACTTTC	CASSQDIRGAGANVLTF
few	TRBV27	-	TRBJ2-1	TGTGCCAGCAGTCCCAACCGTCCAGGGTCCCAAATCCCCTACAATGAGCAGTTCTTC	CASSPNRPGSQIPYNEQFF
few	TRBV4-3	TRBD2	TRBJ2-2	TGCGCCAGCAGCCAAGATACGCCGCTAGCGGGGAACACCGGGGAGCTGTTTTTT	CASSQDTPLAGNTGELFF
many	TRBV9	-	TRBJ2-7	TGTGCCAGCAGCGTAGAGGAATTCTACGAGCAGTACTTC	CASSVEEFYEQYF
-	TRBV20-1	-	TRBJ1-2	TGCAGTGCCCCAGCGAACTATGGCTACACCTTC	CSAPANYGYTF
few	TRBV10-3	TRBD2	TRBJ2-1	TGTGCCATCAGAGAAACTAGCGGGAGGCGCAATGAGCAGTTCTTC	CAIRETSGRRNEQFF
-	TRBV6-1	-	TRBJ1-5	TGTGCCAGCATGGGAATGGAAAATCAGCCCCAGCATTTT	CASMGMENQPQHF
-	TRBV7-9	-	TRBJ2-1	TGTGCCAGCAGCTTGGAGACTAGTGGATACAATGAGCAGTTCTTC	CASSLETSGYNEQFF
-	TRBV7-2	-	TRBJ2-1	TGTGCCAGCAGCTTAATCGGCGGGCTAGGGTATGAGCAGTTCTTC	CASSLIGGLGYEQFF
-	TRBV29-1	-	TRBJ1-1	TGCAGCGTTGAAGAGGGAAGCAAAGCTTTCTTT	CSVEEGSKAFF
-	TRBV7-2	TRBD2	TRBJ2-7	TGTGCCAGCAGCTTAGCGACTAGCGGGAGATACAACGAGCAGTACTTC	CASSLATSGRYNEQYF
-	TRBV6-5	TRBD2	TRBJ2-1	TGTGCCAGCAGTCCCCTAGCGGGAGCGGACAATGAGCAGTTCTTC	CASSPLAGADNEQFF
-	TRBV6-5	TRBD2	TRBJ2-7	TGTGCCAGCAGTAGAACCATAGCGGGAGACTACGAGCAGTACTTC	CASSRTIAGDYEQYF
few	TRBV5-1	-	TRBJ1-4	TGCGCCAGCAGCCTCCGGACAGATGAAAAACTGTTTTTT	CASSLRTDEKLFF
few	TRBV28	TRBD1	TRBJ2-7	TGTGCCAGCAGTTTTGAGCAGGGGGCCGACGAGCAGTACTTC	CASSFEQGADEQYF
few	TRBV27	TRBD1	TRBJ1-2	TGTGCCAGCAGTCCTGGGGACAGGGGGCGTAGAGGCTACACCTTC	CASSPGDRGRRGYTF
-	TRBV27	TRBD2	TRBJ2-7	TGTGCCAGCAGTCCCCTCCGGACTAGTGGGGCAGGCGAGCAGTACTTC	CASSPLRTSGAGEQYF
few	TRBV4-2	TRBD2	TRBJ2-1	TGTGCCAGCAGCTCCGGAATAGCGGGAGCGTCCTACAATGAGCAGTTCTTC	CASSSGIAGASYNEQFF
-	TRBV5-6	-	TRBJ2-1	TGTGCCAGCAGCTTACCAGGTTACAATGAGCAGTTCTTC	CASSLPGYNEQFF
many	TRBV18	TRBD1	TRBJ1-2	TGTGCCAGCTCTCCCGGGACAGGGGGCGCAAGCTATGGCTACACCTTC	CASSPGTGGASYGYTF
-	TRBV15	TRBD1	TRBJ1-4	TGTGCCACCAGCCCCCGACAGGGGTATGAAAAACTGTTTTTT	CATSPRQGYEKLFF
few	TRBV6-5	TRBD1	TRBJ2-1	TGTGCCAGCAGTTCATATACGACAGGGGGGAATGAGCAGTTCTTC	CASSSYTTGGNEQFF
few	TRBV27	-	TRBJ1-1	TGTGCCAGCAGCACCGGCAGTTTTGAGACTGAAGCTTTCTTT	CASSTGSFETEAFF
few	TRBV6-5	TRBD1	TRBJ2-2	TGTGCCAGCAGACGCCGGACAGGGAGGACCGGGGAGCTGTTTTTT	CASRRRTGRTGELFF
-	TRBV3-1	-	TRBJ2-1	TGTGCCAGCAGCCGAGAGACAAGGGCGGCAGGTGAGCAGTTCTTC	CASSRETRAAGEQFF
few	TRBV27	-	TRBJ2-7	TGTGCCAGCAGTCCCTTTGCGTCCTACGAGCAGTACTTC	CASSPFASYEQYF
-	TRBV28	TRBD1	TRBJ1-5	TGTGCCAGCAGTTTCGCGGGACAGGGGCAGCCCCAGCATTTT	CASSFAGQGQPQHF
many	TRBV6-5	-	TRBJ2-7	TGTGCCAGCAGTTACTCGGGTGTACAGTTGAGCTCCTACGAGCAGTACTTC	CASSYSGVQLSSYEQYF
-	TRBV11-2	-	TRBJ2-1	TGTGCCAGCAGCCCGACCCCAGGTAAAGATGAGCAGTTCTTC	CASSPTPGKDEQFF
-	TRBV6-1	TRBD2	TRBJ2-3	TGTGCCAGCAAGCTAGCGGGGACAGATACGCAGTATTTT	CASKLAGTDTQYF
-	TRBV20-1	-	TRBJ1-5	TGCAGTGCCCGGCGCGCCAATCAGCCCCAGCATTTT	CSARRANQPQHF
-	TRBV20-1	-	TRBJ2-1	TGCAGTGCCCCTCGGGACTTTAACAATGAGCAGTTCTTC	CSAPRDFNNEQFF
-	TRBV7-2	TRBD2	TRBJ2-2	TGTGCCAGCACTCAAGGACTAGCGACGTGGACCGGGGAGCTGTTTTTT	CASTQGLATWTGELFF
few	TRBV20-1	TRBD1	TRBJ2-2	TGCAGTGTGCGCCCGGTCGGGACAGGTCGCACCGGGGAGCTGTTTTTT	CSVRPVGTGRTGELFF
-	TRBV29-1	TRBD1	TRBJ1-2	TGCAGCGTTGATAGGGGGCAAGGGGGCTACACCTTC	CSVDRGQGGYTF
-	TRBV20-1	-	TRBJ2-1	TGCAGTGCTAAAGTGCCCCGGTCCAACACCGTACCTAATGAGCAGTTCTTC	CSAKVPRSNTVPNEQFF
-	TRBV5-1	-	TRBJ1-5	TGCGCCAGCAGCTTGGCGGAGGATCAGCCCCAGCATTTT	CASSLAEDQPQHF
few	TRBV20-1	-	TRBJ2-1	TGCAGTGCCACTGGGTGGGGCTGGCGGAATGAGCAGTTCTTC	CSATGWGWRNEQFF
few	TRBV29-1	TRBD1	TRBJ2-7	TGCAGCGTTGAAGATCCGGACAGGGGAATGTACGAGCAGTACTTC	CSVEDPDRGMYEQYF
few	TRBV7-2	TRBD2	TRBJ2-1	TGTGCCAGCAGCGCCGTACTAGCGGTCTCCTACAATGAGCAGTTCTTC	CASSAVLAVSYNEQFF
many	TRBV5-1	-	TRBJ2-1	TGCGCCAGCAGCTTGCGGGACATTGAGCAGTTCTTC	CASSLRDIEQFF